This T cell receptor (beta chain) appears in the sequencing data of a study of T-cell reconstitution after alpha-beta-depleted transplantation in children. Unique molecular identifiers were used to barcode this TCRbeta library. A single record per CDR3 protein comes from TCRdb applying MiXCR to the PCR reads. The sample gives roughly 590,000 distinct CDR3 sequences, approximately 15% of which show up once; 1.1% is in the top ten. Germline V gene sequence: CDR1 DFQATT, CDR2 SNEGSKA (reference sequence). Trimming took 1 base from V and 0 from J, leaving 6 bases between them. The CDR3 has 14 amino acids. This clonotype has a count of ten or more.

Sequencing used PBMCs from the stem cell graft donor, obtained from the stem cell graft. The TCR was taken from a human donor who donated a stem cell graft to a child with acute myeloid leukemia. This chain joins TRBV20-1 and TRBJ1-4; a possible D gene is TRBD1 (5 bases). The CDR3 loop is CSARGGTTNEKLFF. The CDR3 DNA reads TGCAGTGCTAGAGGGGGGACAACTAATGAAAAACTGTTTTTT.